Following are 2 T cell receptor beta chains from one sample sequenced in a study of blood T cell repertoires in COVID-19. Assay used: immunoSEQ multiplex PCR; TCRdb lists only in-frame clones, some missing. The sample includes 300,000 to 400,000 clones, around 90% of them seen just once. Sequencing input: peripheral blood. The source of these receptors is a woman aged 25 to 45 with COVID-19, enrolled during active disease.

V and J are TRBV9 and TRBJ2-7, with a tentative D call TRBD2 (7 bases). V lost 0 bases and J lost 5, with 15 bases in between. Germline loops: CDR1 SGDLS, CDR2 YYNGEE. This CDR3 spans 15 amino acids. The CDR3 DNA follows: TGTGCCAGCAGCGTAGAGTTTACAGGGAGGGACGAGCAGTACTTC. Its translation: CASSVEFTGRDEQYF.

This sequence joins TRBV9 and TRBJ2-7; TRBD1 matches 8 bases. The CDR3 is 15 amino acids. In germline, CDR1 is SGDLS, CDR2 YYNGEE. J gave up 0 bases and V 0 bases, and 2 bases lay outside the gene matches. The chain's CDR3 is CASSVGTGHSYEQYF. DNA for the CDR3: TGTGCCAGCAGCGTAGGGACAGGGCACTCCTACGAGCAGTACTTC.